This is a list of T cell receptor beta chains from one sample in a study of shared clonotypes between healthy human individuals. Clones were sequenced by immunoSEQ multiplex PCR, and TCRdb holds only the in-frame ones, with some missing. The table has 640,000 or so clones, 72% seen once. Sequenced input: memory CD4+ T cells sorted from blood. These receptors were obtained from a woman in her thirties in good health. The CDR3 runs from the conserved cysteine through the conserved F or W. The D gene is left open where the match is weak. Clone size appears in some rows only: once, few, many, or a class for an expanded clone.

d_call j_call clone_size v_call cdr3_aa cdr3_nt
TRBD2 TRBJ2-7 few TRBV14 CASSQVGLAGPEQYF TGTGCCAGCAGCCAAGTAGGGCTAGCGGGACCCGAGCAGTACTTC
- TRBJ1-1 once TRBV5-1 CASSLQTGRVAFF TGCGCCAGCAGCCTCCAGACAGGACGTGTAGCTTTCTTT
- TRBJ1-2 - TRBV15 CATSRVESNYGYTF TGTGCCACCAGCAGAGTTGAGAGCAACTATGGCTACACCTTC
- TRBJ2-5 - TRBV2 CASTAQARGETQYF TGTGCCAGCACAGCACAGGCCCGAGGGGAGACCCAGTACTTC
- TRBJ2-5 - TRBV11-2 CASSLDVGYGTQYF TGTGCCAGCAGCTTAGACGTTGGGTATGGGACCCAGTACTTC
- TRBJ2-7 - TRBV2 CASSAGGYEQYF TGTGCCAGCAGCGCAGGAGGATACGAGCAGTACTTC
- TRBJ1-5 - TRBV28 CASSFRPREQPQHF TGTGCCAGCAGTTTCCGCCCGAGGGAACAGCCCCAGCATTTT
- TRBJ2-6 - TRBV19 CASSIPLGRTSSGANVLTF TGTGCCAGTAGTATACCGCTAGGACGGACGAGCTCTGGGGCCAACGTCCTGACTTTC
- TRBJ2-1 - TRBV11-3 CASSPLGPGKVNEQFF TGTGCCAGCAGTCCCCTGGGACCAGGGAAGGTCAATGAGCAGTTCTTC
- TRBJ1-1 many TRBV4-1 CASSQGVGLQGWAFF TGCGCCAGCAGCCAAGGGGTGGGGTTACAGGGATGGGCTTTCTTT
- TRBJ2-1 - TRBV6-5 CASSYYGQTWDEQFF TGTGCCAGCAGTTACTATGGACAAACCTGGGATGAGCAGTTCTTC
TRBD2 TRBJ2-4 - TRBV4-2 CASSQEPLAGSRVTGNIQYF TGTGCCAGCAGCCAAGAGCCCCTAGCGGGATCTCGTGTTACCGGGAACATTCAGTACTTC
- TRBJ2-5 - TRBV2 CATRHGWEETQYF TGTGCCACAAGACACGGGTGGGAAGAGACCCAGTACTTC
- TRBJ2-2 - TRBV7-8 CASSLAGVTGELFF TGTGCCAGCAGCTTAGCGGGCGTCACCGGGGAGCTGTTTTTT
TRBD1 TRBJ2-3 - TRBV5-8 CASSYQGGGGDTQYF TGTGCCAGCAGCTACCAAGGGGGCGGTGGAGATACGCAGTATTTT
- TRBJ1-1 - TRBV27 CASSLGRGDTEAFF TGTGCCAGCAGCCTAGGGAGGGGGGACACTGAAGCTTTCTTT